This entry describes one T cell receptor beta chain. The ends were cut back, 0 bases at V and 3 bases at J, with 10 bases in the middle. The CDR3 runs to 15 residues. The germline V gene encodes CDR1 SGHRS and CDR2 YFSETQ. This record belongs to a study of blood T cell repertoires in COVID-19. Study at large: The origin of the acute and convalescent COVID-19 samples was the United States, Italy and Spain. Sources were T cells, B-cell-depleted T cells, or PBMCs; the material itself was cDNA or gDNA.

Sequencing used immunoSEQ multiplex PCR; TCRdb keeps in-frame clones, though not all of them. The data show over 200,000 clones, under 90% seen once. Participants were aged about 18 to 100 years, lived in 24 US areas, and enrolled virtually. Clinical history reported by participants formed the basis on which cohorts were assigned. The gene calls are TRBV5-1 and TRBJ1-3; tentative D call: TRBD1 (5 bases). The receptor was isolated from a woman aged 25 to 39 with acute COVID-19. The sequencing input was PBMCs or T cells enriched from blood (not recorded which). As DNA, the CDR3 is TGCGCCAGCAGCTTGGCAGGGTCGGATGGAAACACCATATATTTT. It is translated as CASSLAGSDGNTIYF.